This T cell receptor beta chain came from a study of T cells in Graves' hyperthyroidism and ophthalmopathy. V was pared by 2 bases and J by 0 bases, with 8 bases between. CDR3 length: 16 amino acids. The germline gives CDR1 MNHNS, CDR2 SASEGT. RNA transcripts served as the template for amplifying TCR beta CDR3 regions. With the HTBI primer set, the TCR CDR3 went through a first round of RT-PCR. TCRdb passed the multiplex PCR reads through MiXCR, listing each CDR3 protein once. Among about 350,000 distinct CDR3 sequences, about a sixth were seen once, and the ten largest hold 30% to 35%. Material: blood. The sequence came from a woman younger than 45 with Graves' hyperthyroidism that later progressed to Graves' ophthalmopathy. The genes are TRBV6-1 and TRBJ2-6; D remains unclear. CDR3 sequence (DNA): TGTGCCAGCAGTGAATTAGGCAACTCTGGGGCCAACGTCCTGACTTTC. Translated, it gives CASSELGNSGANVLTF.